The sequence of this T cell receptor (beta chain) was determined in a study of neurological immune-mediated disorders. This clonotype appeared many times. Its antigen remains unknown. TCRdb reprocessed the 5' RACE reads via MiXCR and lists one record per CDR3 protein. The table lists 20,000 to 30,000 distinct CDR3 sequences, 13% of them singletons. General study results and limits: It was HTLV-1-associated myelopathy that showed the most TCR clonal expansion, while multiple sclerosis showed the least, falling below healthy controls.

The CDR3 runs 16 residues. Germline CDR1 and CDR2: LGHDT and YNNKEL (reference sequence). Trimming took off 1 base at V and 5 bases at J, with 15 bases between the two ends. This clonotype was obtained from a woman aged 40 to 50 with HTLV-1-associated myelopathy (HAM/TSP). Sequences were obtained from PBMCs. The chain uses TRBV3-1 and TRBJ2-1; D is possibly TRBD1 (6 bases). The CDR3 sequence is CASSQATGTPHNEQFF. The CDR3 DNA follows: TGTGCCAGCAGCCAAGCTACGGGGACACCCCACAATGAGCAGTTCTTC.